What follows describes a single T cell receptor beta chain. These data come from a study of cytomegalovirus exposure and HLA in healthy donors. As for the study in general: The Caucasian-associated ancestry cluster held over 65% of under 450 genotyped donors.

CDR1 and CDR2 (germline): MGHRA, YSYEKL. This CDR3 spans 15 amino acids. Trimming shortened V by 1 base and J by 7 bases, and 14 bases separated the two germline ends. It was with 60 Vbeta and 13 Jbeta primers that the PCR ran. The method was immunoSEQ multiplex PCR; TCRdb's version includes in-frame clones alone and lacks a portion of them. This table holds 85,000 to 100,000 clones, more than 65% found once. The receptor comes from a girl aged 2-10 years in good health and CMV-seropositive. The rearrangement joins TRBV4-1 to TRBJ1-5; D is uncertain. Source material: PBMCs. In DNA, the CDR3 is TGCGCCAGCAGCCAAGGAGACCGGGAGGGACAGCCCCAGCATTTT. Translation gives CASSQGDREGQPQHF.